The clone carrying this T cell receptor beta chain was seen a handful of times. Its antigen is not known. With listed TCR primers and previously described methods, bulk TCR libraries were prepared. Via MiXCR, TCRdb re-called the PCR reads, giving one row per CDR3 protein. The sample has about 640,000 distinct CDR3 sequences; 15% to 20% are singletons. The record originates from a study of molecular identifiers for immune sequencing clone quantification. Study-wide findings and caveats: Clones of above 20 RNA copies carried over 97% of effector molecules; in naive cells they carried under 1%.

Germline V gene lookup returns CDR1 LNHDA and CDR2 SQIVND (reference sequence). The CDR3 has 13 residues. V was shortened by 10 bases and J by 3 bases, with 16 bases between the two germline ends. The chain is built from TRBV19 and TRBJ2-7; tentatively, D is TRBD1 (6 bases). This receptor was taken from a human donor in good health. Some libraries in this study had Jurkat cell RNA spiked in. The material sequenced was naive CD8+ T cells from blood, with Jurkat cell RNA spiked in. As for subset: FACS-sorted CD8+CD4-CCR7+CD45RA+ naive T cells. The CDR3 nucleotides are TGTGCCACCTTAAACAGGGATAGCTACGAGCAGTACTTC. It encodes CATLNRDSYEQYF.